These T cell receptor beta chains were read from a single sample in a study of blood T cell repertoires in COVID-19. Assay: immunoSEQ multiplex PCR; the TCRdb copy retains only in-frame clones and omits some. Of approximately 85,000 clones listed, around 87% were seen once; the top ten hold about 4.3%. The sample comprised peripheral blood. The receptor set was obtained from an elderly woman with active or convalescent COVID-19. Both conserved end residues are part of each CDR3. A D gene is named only where the DNA matches it firmly. The listing skips clone size in some rows; elsewhere it reads once, few, many or a size class.

d_call,j_call,clone_size,v_call,cdr3_aa,cdr3_nt
.,TRBJ2-3,.,TRBV21-1,CASSKRLCSCQGSSTDTQYF,TGTGCCAGCAGCAAAAGGCTCTGCTCTTGTCAGGGCTCTAGCACAGATACGCAGTATTTT
.,TRBJ1-1,.,TRBV28,CASSFLQSNTEAFF,TGTGCCAGCAGTTTCCTCCAGTCGAACACTGAAGCTTTCTTT
.,TRBJ2-7,.,TRBV9,CASSVEPAGTYEQYF,TGTGCCAGCAGCGTAGAGCCTGCTGGTACCTACGAGCAGTACTTC
TRBD1,TRBJ1-2,.,TRBV3-1/TRBV3-2,CASSSGQAGYGYTF,TGTGCCAGCAGTTCTGGACAGGCGGGCTATGGCTACACCTTC
TRBD1,TRBJ1-2,.,TRBV24-1,CATSDSGTGIYGYTF,TGTGCCACCAGTGATTCCGGGACAGGGATCTATGGCTACACCTTC
.,TRBJ2-2,.,TRBV19,CASKARLSNTGELFF,TGTGCCAGTAAGGCGCGACTGTCGAACACCGGGGAGCTGTTTTTT
.,TRBJ2-1,.,TRBV7-3,CASSLLLAPGNEQFF,TGTGCCAGCAGCTTACTACTAGCCCCGGGGAATGAGCAGTTCTTC
.,TRBJ1-3,.,TRBV19,CASSPLLNSGNTIYF,TGTGCCAGTAGCCCGTTACTCAACTCTGGAAACACCATATATTTT
TRBD2,TRBJ2-3,.,TRBV6-2/TRBV6-3,CASSSLVGLAGSTDTQYF,TGTGCCAGCAGTTCCCTAGTTGGACTAGCGGGTTCCACAGATACGCAGTATTTT
.,TRBJ1-2,.,TRBV24-1,CATSDGLYGYTF,TGTGCCACCAGTGATGGACTGTATGGCTACACCTTC
TRBD1,TRBJ2-6,.,TRBV7-8,CASSLAGRGLTGANVLTF,TGTGCCAGCAGCTTAGCCGGCAGGGGGCTTACCGGGGCCAACGTCCTGACTTTC
TRBD1,TRBJ1-3,.,TRBV3-1/TRBV3-2,CASSPFTGTGSGNTIYF,TGTGCCAGCAGCCCGTTTACCGGGACAGGCTCTGGAAACACCATATATTTT
.,TRBJ2-7,.,TRBV20-1,CSASGGGFDEQYF,TGCAGTGCTAGTGGGGGCGGTTTCGACGAGCAGTACTTC
TRBD2,TRBJ2-1,.,TRBV6-6,CASSKRGFGGRAEGYNEQFF,TGTGCCAGCAGCAAGAGGGGGTTTGGCGGGAGGGCCGAGGGATACAATGAGCAGTTCTTC
TRBD1,TRBJ2-7,once,TRBV28,CASSSPSGQGTYEQYF,TGTGCCAGCAGTTCCCCCTCCGGACAGGGAACATACGAGCAGTACTTC
TRBD2,TRBJ2-3,.,TRBV9,CASSVKTSGSRTDTQYF,TGTGCCAGCAGCGTAAAGACTAGCGGGAGTCGGACAGATACGCAGTATTTT
TRBD1,TRBJ2-1,.,TRBV19,CASSRDRGYSYNEQFF,TGTGCCAGTAGCCGGGACAGGGGATACTCCTACAATGAGCAGTTCTTC
.,TRBJ2-1,.,TRBV9,CASSVDLANEQFF,TGTGCCAGCAGCGTAGACTTAGCGAATGAGCAGTTCTTC
.,TRBJ1-1,once,TRBV5-6,CASSLGAGYTEAFF,TGTGCCAGCAGCTTGGGGGCCGGATATACTGAAGCTTTCTTT
TRBD2,TRBJ2-1,.,TRBV9,CASSVEGTSGTHNEQFF,TGTGCCAGCAGCGTAGAAGGGACTAGCGGAACTCACAATGAGCAGTTCTTC
TRBD2,TRBJ2-3,.,TRBV5-1,CASSVPSGSTDTQYF,TGCGCCAGCAGCGTACCTAGCGGGAGCACAGATACGCAGTATTTT
TRBD1,TRBJ1-1,once,TRBV28,CASSLRQGAGGTEAFF,TGTGCCAGCAGTTTGAGGCAGGGGGCCGGCGGAACTGAAGCTTTCTTT
TRBD2,TRBJ2-2,.,TRBV3-1/TRBV3-2,CASRTSGSGKSGELFF,TGTGCCAGCAGGACTAGCGGGAGCGGGAAATCCGGGGAGCTGTTTTTT
.,TRBJ2-7,.,TRBV6-2/TRBV6-3,CASSYSPARSYEQYF,TGTGCCAGCAGTTACTCGCCAGCGCGCTCCTACGAGCAGTACTTC
.,TRBJ1-2,.,TRBV6-1,CASSDRGNYGYTF,TGTGCCAGCTCCGACAGAGGAAACTATGGCTACACCTTC
.,TRBJ2-3,.,TRBV7-3,CASSPLRASTDTQYF,TGTGCCAGCAGCCCCCTACGAGCGAGCACAGATACGCAGTATTTT
TRBD1,TRBJ2-5,.,TRBV28,CASRGDRGPKSPETQYF,TGTGCCAGCAGAGGGGACAGGGGGCCCAAATCCCCGGAGACCCAGTACTTC
.,TRBJ2-5,few,TRBV2,CASSKDNQETQYF,TGTGCCAGCAGTAAAGACAACCAAGAGACCCAGTACTTC
.,TRBJ2-1,.,TRBV7-8,CATRLDNEQFF,TGTGCCACCCGACTAGACAATGAGCAGTTCTTC
TRBD2,TRBJ2-2,.,TRBV4-3,CASSQGLADTGELFF,TGCGCCAGCAGCCAAGGCCTAGCGGACACCGGGGAGCTGTTTTTT
.,TRBJ2-1,.,TRBV27,CASSQSDSVSSYNEQFF,TGTGCCAGCAGTCAAAGCGATAGCGTTAGCTCCTACAATGAGCAGTTCTTC
.,TRBJ2-5,.,TRBV4-3,CASSPSVSPQTQYF,TGCGCCAGCAGCCCCAGCGTCTCGCCTCAGACCCAGTACTTC
TRBD1,TRBJ2-1,.,TRBV5-4,CASSRRDSSYNEQFF,TGTGCCAGCAGCCGCCGGGACAGCTCCTACAATGAGCAGTTCTTC
.,TRBJ1-4,once,TRBV28,CASSPGAVGNEKLFF,TGTGCCAGCAGTCCTGGGGCTGTCGGTAATGAAAAACTGTTTTTT
TRBD1,TRBJ2-2,.,TRBV15,CATSRVVQGAGTGELFF,TGTGCCACCAGCAGAGTCGTGCAGGGGGCGGGCACCGGGGAGCTGTTTTTT
.,TRBJ1-2,.,TRBV19,CASSMAGGSGGYTF,TGTGCCAGTAGTATGGCGGGGGGGAGTGGCGGCTACACCTTC
.,TRBJ1-3,.,TRBV12-3/TRBV12-4,CASSPRGNTIYF,TGTGCCAGCAGCCCCAGGGGCAACACCATATATTTT
TRBD2,TRBJ2-2,.,TRBV6-7,CASSYSLRGTSGNTGELFF,TGTGCCAGCAGTTACTCGTTGCGAGGGACTAGCGGGAACACCGGGGAGCTGTTTTTT
.,TRBJ1-2,.,TRBV5-6,CASSAFWGDYGYTF,TGTGCCAGCAGCGCGTTCTGGGGGGACTATGGCTACACCTTC
TRBD1,TRBJ2-3,.,TRBV10-3,CAISVTGDRTDTQYF,TGTGCCATCAGTGTAACAGGGGACAGGACAGATACGCAGTATTTT
.,TRBJ1-5,.,TRBV19,CASRRDSGNQPQHF,TGTGCCAGTAGACGGGACTCAGGCAATCAGCCCCAGCATTTT
.,TRBJ1-2,.,TRBV19,CASKADGANYGYTF,TGTGCCAGTAAAGCGGACGGAGCTAACTATGGCTACACCTTC
.,TRBJ1-2,once,TRBV6-5,CASSYDRNYGYTF,TGTGCCAGCAGTTACGACAGGAACTATGGCTACACCTTC
TRBD1,TRBJ1-6,few,TRBV11-2,CASSNDGTAWDSPLHF,TGTGCCAGCAGCAACGACGGGACAGCGTGGGATTCACCCCTCCACTTT
TRBD2,TRBJ2-2,.,TRBV28,CASGILSGLGSGELFF,TGTGCCAGCGGAATCCTTTCGGGACTAGGCTCCGGGGAGCTGTTTTTT
TRBD1,TRBJ2-7,.,TRBV24-1,CATSDVTGLEQYF,TGTGCCACCAGTGATGTGACAGGGTTAGAGCAGTACTTC
.,TRBJ2-7,.,TRBV7-7,CASRFAQTTGTYEQYF,TGTGCCAGCAGGTTTGCGCAAACAACCGGGACCTACGAGCAGTACTTC
TRBD1,TRBJ2-2,.,TRBV19,CASRGGYNTDRGRSGELFF,TGTGCCAGTAGAGGGGGGTATAATACGGACAGGGGTAGATCCGGGGAGCTGTTTTTT
.,TRBJ1-5,.,TRBV19,CASRPGGPVFAQHF,TGTGCCAGCCGACCCGGGGGTCCAGTTTTCGCCCAGCATTTT
TRBD2,TRBJ2-3,.,TRBV5-4,CASSLGGLQPDTQYF,TGTGCCAGCAGCTTGGGGGGACTACAACCAGATACGCAGTATTTT
TRBD1,TRBJ1-4,.,TRBV5-1,CASRSEGQPNEKLFF,TGCGCCAGCAGATCGGAGGGACAGCCTAATGAAAAACTGTTTTTT
.,TRBJ2-5,.,TRBV24-1,CATSTQETQYF,TGTGCCACCAGCACACAAGAGACCCAGTACTTC
.,TRBJ2-7,once,TRBV29-1,CSVKRGQSYEQYF,TGCAGCGTCAAACGTGGACAGAGCTACGAGCAGTACTTC
.,TRBJ2-5,once,TRBV18,CASSPIPHTSRGETQYF,TGTGCCAGCTCACCAATCCCCCACACTAGCCGGGGCGAGACCCAGTACTTC
TRBD2,TRBJ2-2,.,TRBV30,CAWRGLVSDTGELFF,TGTGCCTGGAGAGGACTAGTATCCGACACCGGGGAGCTGTTTTTT